The next 30 T cell receptor beta chains were all read from a single sample in a study of technical replicates of blood from a handful of donors. The table came from immunoSEQ multiplex PCR; TCRdb's copy has only in-frame clones and leaves some out. The sample holds about 74,000 clones; approximately 95% are singletons and the top ten take approximately 0.25%. The sequenced material came from T cells isolated from PBMCs. The receptors shown here come from a human donor in good health.

The gene calls are TRBV9 and TRBJ2-2; D gene uncertain. V was shortened by 0 bases and J by 9 bases, with 9 bases between the two germline ends. Germline V lookup: CDR1 SGDLS, CDR2 YYNGEE. The CDR3 covers 13 residues. The CDR3 DNA reads TGTGCCAGCAGCGTAGACAGTGACCGGGAGCTGTTTTTT. Protein: CASSVDSDRELFF.

The chain couples TRBV5-4 to TRBJ2-2; TRBD2 aligns across 7 bases. Trimming removed 3 bases from V and 0 bases from J; junction bases left unmatched: 2. Germline lookup yields CDR1 SGHNT and CDR2 YYREEE (reference sequence). This CDR3 is built from 15 residues. The chain's CDR3 is CASSSGTTNTGELFF. DNA of the CDR3: TGTGCCAGCAGCTCTGGGACTACGAACACCGGGGAGCTGTTTTTT. Drawing the rest from reference TRBV5-4 and TRBJ2-2, the complete variable domain is ETGVTQSPTHLIKTRGQQVTLRCSSQSGHNTVSWYQQALGQGPQFIFQYYREEENGRGNFPPRFSGLQFPNYSSELNVNALELDDSALYLCASSSGTTNTGELFFGEGSRLTVL.

This clone turned up a few times. The CDR3 nucleotides read TGTGCCAGCAGCTTAGCGGCGGAATACGAGCAGTACTTC. Its protein is CASSLAAEYEQYF. The V gene is TRBV7-9, the J gene TRBJ2-7; D call uncertain. Germline lookup yields CDR1 SEHNR and CDR2 FQNEAQ (reference sequence). Trimming cost V 0 bases and J 4 bases, with 7 bases left between them. The CDR3 loop spans 13 amino acids. Full variable domain (outside the CDR3, taken from reference TRBV7-9 and TRBJ2-7): DTGVSQNPRHKITKRGQNVTFRCDPISEHNRLYWYRQTLGQGPEFLTYFQNEAQLEKSRLLSDRFSAERPKGSFSTLEIQRTEQGDSAMYLCASSLAAEYEQYFGPGTRLTVT.

This chain uses TRBV9 with TRBJ2-1; 9 nucleotides align to TRBD2. This CDR3 comprises 15 residues. V lost 4 bases, J lost 2 bases, and 4 bases stayed unmatched. Per the germline V gene, CDR1 is SGDLS and CDR2 is YYNGEE. CDR3 coding DNA: TGTGCCAGCAGCTTGACTAGCGGTACCTACAATGAGCAGTTCTTC. Protein: CASSLTSGTYNEQFF. Together with reference TRBV9 and TRBJ2-1, the CDR3 gives the full variable domain: DSGVTQTPKHLITATGQRVTLRCSPRSGDLSVYWYQQSLDQGLQFLIQYYNGEERAKGNILERFSAQQFPDLHSELNLSSLELGDSALYFCASSLTSGTYNEQFFGPGTRLTVL.

CDR3 protein: CASSLSDAWRRNTGELFF. The DNA of the CDR3 is TGTGCCAGCAGTTTATCCGACGCCTGGCGGAGGAACACCGGGGAGCTGTTTTTT. The chain has TRBV27 and TRBJ2-2; D is uncertain. V was pared by 0 bases and J by 1 base, with 15 bases between. From germline, CDR1 is MNHEY and CDR2 SMNVEV (reference sequence). The CDR3 has 18 residues.

The genes are TRBV19 and TRBJ1-2, with D tentatively TRBD1 (5 bases). This CDR3 contains 14 residues. Trimming pared 0 bases from V and 8 bases from J, leaving 13 bases between. Germline CDR1 LNHDA, CDR2 SQIVND (reference sequence). CDR3 in amino acids: CASSIEGQGKGYTF. The CDR3 DNA follows: TGTGCCAGTAGTATAGAGGGTCAGGGCAAAGGCTACACCTTC.

This clone was counted a single time. The chain couples TRBV28 to TRBJ1-4; TRBD1 matches at 7 bases. The CDR3 runs to 15 residues. Germline CDR1 MDHEN, CDR2 SYDVKM. J gave up 8 bases and V 5 bases, and 11 bases lay outside the gene matches. The CDR3: CASSRRTGPGEKLFF. As DNA, the CDR3 is TGTGCCAGCAGTCGTCGGACAGGACCGGGCGAAAAACTGTTTTTT.

CDR3 DNA: TGTGCCAGCAGCGTAGCCTCGGGACTAGCGGGAGGGGAGACCCAGTACTTC. This translates into CASSVASGLAGGETQYF. The V gene is TRBV9, the J gene TRBJ2-5, with 16 nucleotides matching TRBD2. The CDR3 spans 17 residues. The V segment lost 0 bases and the J segment 5 bases; nucleotides outside the gene matches: 4. Germline CDR1 and CDR2: SGDLS and YYNGEE.

V and J are TRBV19 and TRBJ1-1; TRBD1 matches 10 bases. CDR3 size: 15 residues. Germline V CDR1 and CDR2: LNHDA, SQIVND (reference sequence). J lost 5 bases, V lost 4 bases, and 7 bases had no gene match. In DNA, the CDR3 is TGTGCCAGTAGTAGCTTTGGGACAGGGGATACTGAAGCTTTCTTT. Protein sequence: CASSSFGTGDTEAFF.

This chain connects TRBV18 to TRBJ1-5; D might be TRBD1 (6 bases). The CDR3 is 15 residues long. Germline V gives CDR1 KGHSH, CDR2 LQKENI. Trimming took 3 bases from V and 1 from J, leaving 10 bases between them. The CDR3 reads CASSPNQGSNQPQHF. The CDR3 DNA sequence: TGTGCCAGCTCACCGAACCAGGGGAGCAATCAGCCCCAGCATTTT.

The rearrangement uses TRBV9 and TRBJ2-3; D uncertain. Deletions cut 3 bases from V and 11 bases from J, with 13 bases between. Germline V CDR1 and CDR2: SGDLS, YYNGEE. This CDR3 has 12 amino acids. The CDR3 spells CASSATPNLQYF. The CDR3 nucleotides read TGTGCCAGCAGCGCCACACCCAATTTGCAGTATTTT.

The V call is TRBV23-1, the J call TRBJ2-2; possible D gene TRBD2, 7 bases. TRBV23-1 is identified as an open reading frame with a role that is uncertain. The CDR3 is made up of 15 amino acids. V lost 6 bases, J lost 7 bases, and 18 bases lay in between. The CDR3 DNA is TGCGCCAGCAGCTGCACAGGGAGGGTGTACGGGGAGCTGTTTTTT. Its protein product is CASSCTGRVYGELFF.

This rearrangement joins TRBV12-5 to TRBJ2-7; 12 bases are a match to TRBD2. The CDR3 totals 16 residues. CDR1 is LGHNT, CDR2 FRNRAP, per germline. Trimming cost V 0 bases and J 6 bases; bases outside gene matches: 6. CDR3 region: CASGLVLAGGWVEQYF. Here the CDR3 DNA reads TGTGCTAGTGGTTTGGTACTAGCGGGAGGCTGGGTCGAGCAGTACTTC.

V is TRBV27 and J is TRBJ2-7; 7 bases fit TRBD1. The ends lost 0 bases at V and 2 bases at J; junction bases unmatched: 4. Germline V gives CDR1 MNHEY, CDR2 SMNVEV (reference sequence). The CDR3 totals 15 residues. DNA for the CDR3: TGTGCCAGCAGTTTATCGATGCAGGGGGCCTACGAGCAGTACTTC. It codes for CASSLSMQGAYEQYF.

The rearrangement links TRBV28 to TRBJ1-5, with 8 bases aligning to TRBD1. The CDR3 sequence is 17 residues long. Trimming cost V 3 bases and J 2 bases; bases outside gene matches: 9. Germline V gene data show CDR1 as MDHEN and CDR2 as SYDVKM. CDR3 nucleotides: TGTGCCAGCAGTTTGTTCGTGACAGGGGATGGCAATCAGCCCCAGCATTTT. The encoded protein is CASSLFVTGDGNQPQHF. The full variable domain, completed using reference TRBV28 and TRBJ1-5, is DVKVTQSSRYLVKRTGEKVFLECVQDMDHENMFWYRQDPGLGLRLIYFSYDVKMKEKGDIPEGYSVSREKKERFSLILESASTNQTSMYLCASSLFVTGDGNQPQHFGDGTRLSIL.

V is TRBV5-5 and J is TRBJ1-4; D call uncertain. The CDR3 extends over 12 amino acids. Trimming removed 7 bases at V and 7 bases at J, with 11 bases between. Germline assignment: CDR1 SGHKS and CDR2 YYEKEE (reference sequence). CDR3 amino acids: CASGPHGEKLFF. The CDR3 region has the DNA TGTGCCAGCGGGCCCCATGGTGAAAAACTGTTTTTT.

This sequence joins TRBV25-1 and TRBJ2-7, with 14 bases identical to TRBD2. Germline-derived CDR1 and CDR2 are MGHDK and SYGVNS. The J segment lost 9 bases and the V segment lost 1 base, leaving 5 bases of the junction unmatched. The CDR3 length is 15 residues. CDR3 nucleotides: TGTGCCAGCAGTGAATCGGGACTAGCGGGAGAATCGCAGTACTTC. This translates into CASSESGLAGESQYF.

CDR3 protein: CASRDNPTKTEAFF. The CDR3, as DNA: TGTGCCAGCAGAGACAACCCCACCAAGACTGAAGCTTTCTTT. This sequence joins TRBV7-8 and TRBJ1-1, with D unclear. The CDR3 has 14 amino acids. Germline CDR1 SGHVS, CDR2 FQNEAQ. V lost 6 bases and J 5 bases, leaving 16 bases between the germline ends.

This rearrangement joins TRBV27 to TRBJ2-3; 9 nucleotides align to TRBD2. CDR3 size: 14 residues. CDR1 is MNHEY and CDR2 is SMNVEV in the germline V gene (reference sequence). Trimming removed 5 bases from V and 4 bases from J; junction bases left unmatched: 4. CDR3 sequence: CASSRVAGADTQYF. The CDR3 region has the DNA TGTGCCAGCAGTAGGGTAGCGGGGGCAGATACGCAGTATTTT.

This clone came up once. V usage is TRBV7-6 and J usage is TRBJ2-1, with D possibly matching TRBD2 (6 bases). CDR3 length equals 15 residues. CDR1 is SGHVS, CDR2 FNYEAQ, per germline. The V and J ends lost 0 bases and 6 bases respectively, with 12 bases between them. This chain's CDR3 is CASSLARFGGNEQFF. CDR3 in DNA: TGTGCCAGCAGCTTAGCGCGGTTCGGGGGCAATGAGCAGTTCTTC. The full variable domain, rest sourced from reference TRBV7-6 and TRBJ2-1, is GAGVSQSPRYKVTKRGQDVALRCDPISGHVSLYWYRQALGQGPEFLTYFNYEAQQDKSGLPNDRFSAERPEGSISTLTIQRTEQRDSAMYRCASSLARFGGNEQFFGPGTRLTVL.

This sequence joins TRBV18 and TRBJ1-1; TRBD1 matches at 7 bases. Germline V gene sequence: CDR1 KGHSH, CDR2 LQKENI. This CDR3 comprises 16 residues. After removal of 3 bases from V and 4 bases from J, the junction contained 11 bases not matched to a gene. The CDR3 DNA is TGTGCCAGCTCACCTGCAGGGCCAGGGGGACTCACTGAAGCTTTCTTT. Translating it yields CASSPAGPGGLTEAFF.

DNA for the CDR3: TGTGCCAGCTCACCAAGGAGGGGGACAGAAAATCAGCCCCAGCATTTT. The encoded protein is CASSPRRGTENQPQHF. The rearrangement uses TRBV18 and TRBJ1-5; 7 nucleotides agree with TRBD1. V lost 2 bases and J lost 4; bases outside the gene matches: 8. Germline V gene data show CDR1 as KGHSH and CDR2 as LQKENI. There are 16 residues in the CDR3.

Here the CDR3 reads CASIRSYSGNTIYF. The DNA of the CDR3 is TGTGCCAGCATTCGGTCGTACTCTGGAAACACCATATATTTT. The J gene is TRBJ1-3, the V gene TRBV6-1; D is unresolved. V was cut by 7 bases and J by 0 bases, with 10 bases left in between. This CDR3 is 14 amino acids long. The germline gives CDR1 MNHNS, CDR2 SASEGT.

In this sample, this clone turned up a few times. The genes are TRBV2 and TRBJ2-2; no clear D. This CDR3 has 12 amino acids. Trimming shortened V by 4 bases and J by 5 bases, and 5 bases separated the two germline ends. Germline CDR1 and CDR2: SNHLY and FYNNEI. The CDR3 nucleotides read TGTGCCAGCAGTGTCACTACCGGGGAGCTGTTTTTT. Its protein is CASSVTTGELFF.

V gene TRBV14 combines with J gene TRBJ1-3, with 11 bases that match TRBD1. This CDR3 is 16 amino acids long. The germline V gene encodes CDR1 SGHDN and CDR2 FVKESK. The V gene end was trimmed by 4 bases and the J gene end by 4 bases; junction bases not matched to a gene: 6. In DNA, the CDR3 is TGTGCCAGCAGCCTAAGGACAGGGGGCGAGGGAAACACCATATATTTT. It is translated as CASSLRTGGEGNTIYF.

The rearrangement uses TRBV15 and TRBJ1-1, with 8 nucleotides matching TRBD1. The CDR3 length is 15 residues. V was clipped by 6 bases and J by 2 bases; unmatched bases: 8. From germline, CDR1 is LNHNV and CDR2 YYDKDF (reference sequence). The chain's CDR3 is CATSRQGTGNTEAFF. In DNA form, the CDR3 reads TGTGCCACCAGTAGACAGGGGACGGGAAACACTGAAGCTTTCTTT.

In its sample, this clone was seen a few times. V gene TRBV30 combines with J gene TRBJ1-6; D is possibly TRBD1 (6 bases). The CDR3 loop spans 15 amino acids. The V gene's germline CDR1 is GTSNPN and CDR2 SVGIG (reference sequence). Trimming cost V 1 base and J 0 bases, with 7 bases left between them. The CDR3 region is CAWSEGGSYNSPLHF. CDR3 coding DNA: TGTGCCTGGAGTGAAGGGGGCTCCTATAATTCACCCCTCCACTTT.

This chain connects TRBV27 to TRBJ2-1; the match to TRBD2 covers 14 bases. The CDR3 sequence is 16 residues long. After removal of 4 bases from V and 12 bases from J, the junction contained 11 bases not matched to a gene. CDR1 is MNHEY and CDR2 is SMNVEV in the germline V gene (reference sequence). This CDR3 is CASSSSGTSGRFGQFF. CDR3 in DNA: TGTGCCAGCAGTTCGTCCGGGACTAGCGGGAGATTTGGGCAGTTCTTC.

The gene calls are TRBV18 and TRBJ1-1; D unresolved. The length of the CDR3 is 13 residues. V dropped 0 bases and J dropped 4 bases, with 6 bases sitting between them. Germline assignment: CDR1 KGHSH and CDR2 LQKENI. CDR3 in DNA: TGTGCCAGCTCACCACCTCTCGTCACTGAAGCTTTCTTT. This codes for CASSPPLVTEAFF.

This chain connects TRBV7-9 to TRBJ2-3; D is undetermined. CDR1 and CDR2 (germline): SEHNR, FQNEAQ (reference sequence). CDR3 length: 14 amino acids. Trimming removed 5 bases at V and 5 bases at J, with 14 bases between. The CDR3 is CASSKEVRVDTQYF. CDR3 DNA: TGTGCCAGCAGCAAAGAGGTCCGGGTAGATACGCAGTATTTT.